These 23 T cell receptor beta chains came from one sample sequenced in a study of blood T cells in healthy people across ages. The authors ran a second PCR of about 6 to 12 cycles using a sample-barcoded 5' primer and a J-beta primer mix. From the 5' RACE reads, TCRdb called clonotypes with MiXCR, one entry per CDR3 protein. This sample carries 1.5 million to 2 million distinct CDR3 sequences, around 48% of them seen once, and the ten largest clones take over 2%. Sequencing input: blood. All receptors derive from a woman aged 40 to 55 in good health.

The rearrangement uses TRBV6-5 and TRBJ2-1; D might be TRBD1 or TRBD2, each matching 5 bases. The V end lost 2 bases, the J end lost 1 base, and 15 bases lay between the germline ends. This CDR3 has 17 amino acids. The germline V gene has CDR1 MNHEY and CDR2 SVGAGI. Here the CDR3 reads CASSYGMGVGSYNEQFF. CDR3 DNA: TGTGCCAGCAGTTACGGCATGGGGGTAGGGTCCTACAATGAGCAGTTCTTC.

CDR3 nucleotides: TGTGCTACTCACGGGACAGTGTCCTACAATGAGCAGTACTTC. It yields the protein CATHGTVSYNEQYF. This chain joins TRBV7-2 and TRBJ2-5, with 7 positions matching TRBD1. This CDR3 spans 14 amino acids. The germline CDR1 and CDR2 sequences are SGHTA and FQGNSA.

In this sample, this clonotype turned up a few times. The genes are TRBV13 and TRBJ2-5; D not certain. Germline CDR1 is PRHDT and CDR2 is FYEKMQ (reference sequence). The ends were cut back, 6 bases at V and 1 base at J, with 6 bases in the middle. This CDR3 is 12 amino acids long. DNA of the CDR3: TGTGCCAGCAGAAGCTTCCAAGAGACCCAGTACTTC. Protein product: CASRSFQETQYF. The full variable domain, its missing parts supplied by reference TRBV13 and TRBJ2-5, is AAGVIQSPRHLIKEKRETATLKCYPIPRHDTVYWYQQGPGQDPQFLISFYEKMQSDKGSIPDRFSAQQFSDYHSELNMSSLELGDSALYFCASRSFQETQYFGPGTRLLVL.

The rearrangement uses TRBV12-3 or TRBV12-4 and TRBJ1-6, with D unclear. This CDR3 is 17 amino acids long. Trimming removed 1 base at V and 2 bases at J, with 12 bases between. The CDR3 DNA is TGTGCCAGCAGTTTAGTTGGGTTGGGTCCCTATAATTCACCCCTCCACTTT. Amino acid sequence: CASSLVGLGPYNSPLHF.

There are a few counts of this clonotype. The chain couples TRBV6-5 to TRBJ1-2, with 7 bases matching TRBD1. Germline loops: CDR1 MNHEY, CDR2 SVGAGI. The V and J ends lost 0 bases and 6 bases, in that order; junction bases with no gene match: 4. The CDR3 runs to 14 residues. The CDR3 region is CASSYSEGADGYTF. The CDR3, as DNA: TGTGCCAGCAGTTACTCAGAGGGGGCGGATGGCTACACCTTC.

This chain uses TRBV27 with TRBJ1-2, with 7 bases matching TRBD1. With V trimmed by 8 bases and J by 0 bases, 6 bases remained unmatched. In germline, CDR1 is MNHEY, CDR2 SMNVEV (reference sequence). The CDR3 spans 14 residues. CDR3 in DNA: TGTGCCAGCGGACCGGACAGGTCTAACTATGGCTACACCTTC. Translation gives CASGPDRSNYGYTF.

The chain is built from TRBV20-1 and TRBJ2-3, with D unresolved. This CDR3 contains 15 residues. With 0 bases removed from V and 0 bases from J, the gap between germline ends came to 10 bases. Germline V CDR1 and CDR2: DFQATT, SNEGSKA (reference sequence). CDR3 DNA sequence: TGCAGTGCTAGAGATCTAACATCTAGCACAGATACGCAGTATTTT. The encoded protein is CSARDLTSSTDTQYF.

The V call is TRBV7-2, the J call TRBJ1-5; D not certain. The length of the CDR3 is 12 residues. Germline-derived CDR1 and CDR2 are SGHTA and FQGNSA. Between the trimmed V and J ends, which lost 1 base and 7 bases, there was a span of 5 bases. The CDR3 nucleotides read TGTGCCAGCAGCTTAGATATACAGCCCCAGCATTTT. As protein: CASSLDIQPQHF. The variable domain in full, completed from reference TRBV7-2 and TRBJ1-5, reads GAGVSQSPSNKVTEKGKDVELRCDPISGHTALYWYRQSLGQGLEFLIYFQGNSAPDKSGLPSDRFSAERTGGSVSTLTIQRTQQEDSAVYLCASSLDIQPQHFGDGTRLSIL.

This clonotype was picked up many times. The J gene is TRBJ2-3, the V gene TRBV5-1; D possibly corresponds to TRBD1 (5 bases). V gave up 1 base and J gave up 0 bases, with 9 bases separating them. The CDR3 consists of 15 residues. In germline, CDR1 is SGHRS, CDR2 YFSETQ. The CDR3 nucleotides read TGCGCCAGCAGCTTGAGGGGTGTTAGCACAGATACGCAGTATTTT. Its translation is CASSLRGVSTDTQYF.

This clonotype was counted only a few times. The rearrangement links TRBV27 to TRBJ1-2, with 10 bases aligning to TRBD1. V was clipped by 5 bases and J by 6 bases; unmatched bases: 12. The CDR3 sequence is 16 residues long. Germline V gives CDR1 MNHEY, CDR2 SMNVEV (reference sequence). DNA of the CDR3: TGTGCCAGCAGTGGCTGGGGGGGACAGGGGAGTAATGGCTACACCTTC. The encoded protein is CASSGWGGQGSNGYTF.

The CDR3 nucleotides are TGTGCCAGCAGTGAATACGGAACGGGGGGGTTGAATGAGCAGTTCTTC. Its protein product is CASSEYGTGGLNEQFF. The chain carries TRBV6-1 and TRBJ2-1; 8 bases align to TRBD2. In germline, CDR1 is MNHNS, CDR2 SASEGT. Trimming at V came to 2 bases and at J to 7 bases, leaving 10 bases not matched to a gene. CDR3 length: 16 residues.

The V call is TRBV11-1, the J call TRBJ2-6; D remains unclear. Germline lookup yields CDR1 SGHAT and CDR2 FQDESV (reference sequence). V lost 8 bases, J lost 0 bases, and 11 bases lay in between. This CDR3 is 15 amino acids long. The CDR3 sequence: CASRLKNSGANVLTF. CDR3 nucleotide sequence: TGTGCCAGCCGGCTCAAGAACTCTGGGGCCAACGTCCTGACTTTC.

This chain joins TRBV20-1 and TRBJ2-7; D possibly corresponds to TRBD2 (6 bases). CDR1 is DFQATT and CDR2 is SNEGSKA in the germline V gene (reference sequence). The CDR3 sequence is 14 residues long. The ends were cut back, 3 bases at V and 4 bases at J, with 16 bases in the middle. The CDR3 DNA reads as TGCAGTGCTAGCAGTGGGGGGACCAATTACGAGCAGTACTTC. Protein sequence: CSASSGGTNYEQYF.

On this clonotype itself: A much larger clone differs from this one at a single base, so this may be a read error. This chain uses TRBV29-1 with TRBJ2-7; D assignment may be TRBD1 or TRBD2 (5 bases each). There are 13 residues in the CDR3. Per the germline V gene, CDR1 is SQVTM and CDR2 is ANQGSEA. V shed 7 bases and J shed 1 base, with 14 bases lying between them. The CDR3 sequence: CSAVLGPSYEQYF. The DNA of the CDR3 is TGCAGCGCCGTCCTGGGACCTTCCTACGAGCAGTACTTC.

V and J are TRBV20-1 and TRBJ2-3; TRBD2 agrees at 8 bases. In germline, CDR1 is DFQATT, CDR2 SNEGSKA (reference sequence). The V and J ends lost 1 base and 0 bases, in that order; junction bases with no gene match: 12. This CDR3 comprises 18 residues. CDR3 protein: CSARVRLAGTASTDTQYF. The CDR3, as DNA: TGCAGTGCTAGAGTACGTTTAGCGGGGACCGCTAGCACAGATACGCAGTATTTT.

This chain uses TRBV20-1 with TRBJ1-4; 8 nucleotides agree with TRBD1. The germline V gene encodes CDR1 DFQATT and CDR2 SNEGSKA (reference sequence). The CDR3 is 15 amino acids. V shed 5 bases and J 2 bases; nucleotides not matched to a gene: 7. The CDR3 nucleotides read TGCAGTGCTTCCGGACAGGGAGGGACTAATGAAAAACTGTTTTTT. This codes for CSASGQGGTNEKLFF.

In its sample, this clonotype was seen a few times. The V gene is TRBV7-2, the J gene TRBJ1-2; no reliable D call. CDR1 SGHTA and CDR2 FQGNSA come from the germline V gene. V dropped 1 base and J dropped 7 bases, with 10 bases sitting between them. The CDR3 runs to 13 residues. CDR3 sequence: CASSLESRFGYTF. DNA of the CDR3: TGTGCCAGCAGCTTAGAGTCCAGATTTGGCTACACCTTC. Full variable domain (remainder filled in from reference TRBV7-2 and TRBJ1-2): GAGVSQSPSNKVTEKGKDVELRCDPISGHTALYWYRQSLGQGLEFLIYFQGNSAPDKSGLPSDRFSAERTGGSVSTLTIQRTQQEDSAVYLCASSLESRFGYTFGSGTRLTVV.

This CDR3 reads CASGPYTGGEQYF. The CDR3 coding sequence is TGTGCCAGCGGCCCTTACACAGGGGGCGAGCAGTACTTC. The chain joins TRBV5-5 to TRBJ2-7; TRBD1 matches at 8 bases. V trimming: 7 bases; J trimming: 6 bases; junction bases outside the gene matches: 9. The germline gives CDR1 SGHKS, CDR2 YYEKEE (reference sequence). The CDR3 has 13 residues.

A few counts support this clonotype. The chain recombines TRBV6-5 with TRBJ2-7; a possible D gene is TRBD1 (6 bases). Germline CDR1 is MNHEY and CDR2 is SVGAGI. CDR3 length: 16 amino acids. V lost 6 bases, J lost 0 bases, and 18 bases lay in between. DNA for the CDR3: TGTGCCAGCAGAAAAAGGAGTCGAGGGGGCTCCTACGAGCAGTACTTC. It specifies CASRKRSRGGSYEQYF.

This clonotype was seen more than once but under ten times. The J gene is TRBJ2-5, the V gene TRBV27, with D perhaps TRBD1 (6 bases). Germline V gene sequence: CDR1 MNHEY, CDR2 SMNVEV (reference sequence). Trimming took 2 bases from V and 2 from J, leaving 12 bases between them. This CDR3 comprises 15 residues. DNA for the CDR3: TGTGCCAGCAGTTTAGGTTGGGGGACACAAGAGACCCAGTACTTC. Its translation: CASSLGWGTQETQYF.

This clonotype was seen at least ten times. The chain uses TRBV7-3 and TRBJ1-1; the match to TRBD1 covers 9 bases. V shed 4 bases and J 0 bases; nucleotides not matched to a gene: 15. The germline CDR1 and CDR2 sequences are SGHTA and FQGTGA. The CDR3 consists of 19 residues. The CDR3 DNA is TGTGCCAGCAGCTCCCATAGTGGACCCCGGACAGGGGTGAACACTGAAGCTTTCTTT. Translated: CASSSHSGPRTGVNTEAFF.

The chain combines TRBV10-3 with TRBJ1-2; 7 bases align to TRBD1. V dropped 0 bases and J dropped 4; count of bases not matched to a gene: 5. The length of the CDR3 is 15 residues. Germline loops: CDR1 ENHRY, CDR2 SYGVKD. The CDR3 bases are TGTGCCATCAGTGAGTCGTCAGGGGGAGGCTATGGCTACACCTTC. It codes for CAISESSGGGYGYTF.

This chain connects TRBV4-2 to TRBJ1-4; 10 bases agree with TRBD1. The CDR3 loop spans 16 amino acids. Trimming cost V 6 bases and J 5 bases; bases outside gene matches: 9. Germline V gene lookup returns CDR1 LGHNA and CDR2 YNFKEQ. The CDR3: CASRGQGNAVNEKLFF. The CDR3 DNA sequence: TGTGCCAGCAGGGGACAGGGGAATGCTGTAAATGAAAAACTGTTTTTT.